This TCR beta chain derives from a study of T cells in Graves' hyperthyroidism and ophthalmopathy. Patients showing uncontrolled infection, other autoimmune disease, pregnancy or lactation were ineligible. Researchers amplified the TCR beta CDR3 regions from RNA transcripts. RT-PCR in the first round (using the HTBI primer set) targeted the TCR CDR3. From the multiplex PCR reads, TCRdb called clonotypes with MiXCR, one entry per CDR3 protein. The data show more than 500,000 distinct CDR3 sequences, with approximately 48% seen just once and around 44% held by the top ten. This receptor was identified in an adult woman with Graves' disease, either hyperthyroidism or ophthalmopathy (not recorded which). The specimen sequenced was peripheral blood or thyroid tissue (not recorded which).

Here the CDR3 reads CASSQHFTEEAFF. As DNA, the CDR3 is TGTGCCAGCAGCCAACATTTCACCGAGGAAGCTTTCTTT. The gene calls are TRBV16 and TRBJ1-1; D unresolved. The CDR3 extends over 13 amino acids. Germline-derived CDR1 and CDR2 are KGHSY and FQNENV. Trimming stripped 2 bases from V and 8 bases from J, with 12 bases between.